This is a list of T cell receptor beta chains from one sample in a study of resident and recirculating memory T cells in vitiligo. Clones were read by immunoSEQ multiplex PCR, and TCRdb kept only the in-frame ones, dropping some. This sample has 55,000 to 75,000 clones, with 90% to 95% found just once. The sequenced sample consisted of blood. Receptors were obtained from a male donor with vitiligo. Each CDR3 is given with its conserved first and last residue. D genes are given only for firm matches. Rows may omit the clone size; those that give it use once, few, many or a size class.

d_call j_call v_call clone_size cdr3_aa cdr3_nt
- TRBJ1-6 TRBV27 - CASSPRGGVVWSPLHF TGTGCCAGCAGTCCGCGAGGGGGGGTTGTATGGTCACCCCTCCACTTT
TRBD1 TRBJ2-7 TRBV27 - CASRPTGGIYSYEQYF TGTGCCAGCAGGCCTACAGGGGGGATATACTCCTACGAGCAGTACTTC
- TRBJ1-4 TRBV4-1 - CASSQGGVKEKLFF TGCGCCAGCAGCCAAGGGGGGGTGAAAGAAAAACTGTTTTTT
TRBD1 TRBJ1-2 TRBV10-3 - CAISESWGQGSGYTF TGTGCCATCAGTGAGTCCTGGGGACAGGGAAGTGGCTACACCTTC
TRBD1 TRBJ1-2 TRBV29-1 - CSVAGQGVGYGYTF TGCAGCGTTGCGGGGCAGGGGGTTGGCTATGGCTACACCTTC
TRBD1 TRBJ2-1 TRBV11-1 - CASRKDRGPYNEQFF TGTGCCAGCAGAAAAGACAGGGGGCCCTACAATGAGCAGTTCTTC
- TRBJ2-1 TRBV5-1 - CASSLQFSATYNEQFF TGCGCCAGCAGCTTGCAATTTTCGGCGACATACAATGAGCAGTTCTTC
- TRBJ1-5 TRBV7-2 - CASSLGTYQPQHF TGTGCCAGCAGCTTAGGTACTTATCAGCCCCAGCATTTT
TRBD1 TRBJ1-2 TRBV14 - CASSQDPGGGYYGYTF TGTGCCAGCAGCCAAGATCCAGGGGGAGGTTACTATGGCTACACCTTC
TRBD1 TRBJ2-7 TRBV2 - CASSPTGVEQYF TGTGCCAGCAGCCCAACAGGGGTCGAGCAGTACTTC
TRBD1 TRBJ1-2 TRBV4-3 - CASSQSTGTGNRRYTF TGCGCCAGCAGCCAATCAACCGGGACAGGGAACCGGCGCTACACCTTC
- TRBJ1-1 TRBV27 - CASIPSGRGGLRRENTEAFF TGTGCCAGCATCCCGTCGGGTAGGGGAGGATTGCGAAGGGAGAACACTGAAGCTTTCTTT
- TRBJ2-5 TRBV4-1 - CASSRPRDQETQYF TGCGCCAGCAGCCGACCCCGGGACCAAGAGACCCAGTACTTC
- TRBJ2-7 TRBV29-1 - CSVGGGSYEQYF TGCAGCGTTGGAGGGGGCTCCTACGAGCAGTACTTC
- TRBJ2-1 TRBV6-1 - CASSIVNEQFF TGTGCCAGCTCTATAGTCAATGAGCAGTTCTTC
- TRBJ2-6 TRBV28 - CASSLAGTGANVLTF TGTGCCAGCAGTTTAGCCGGGACTGGGGCCAACGTCCTGACTTTC
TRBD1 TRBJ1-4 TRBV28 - CASSSRDRGPTNEKLFF TGTGCCAGCAGTTCTAGGGACAGGGGGCCGACTAATGAAAAACTGTTTTTT
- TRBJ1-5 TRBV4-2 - CASSQEVDSAQPQHF TGTGCCAGCAGCCAAGAAGTTGACAGTGCTCAGCCCCAGCATTTT
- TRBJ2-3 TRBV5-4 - CASSQGASTDTQYF TGTGCCAGCAGCCAAGGGGCTAGCACAGATACGCAGTATTTT
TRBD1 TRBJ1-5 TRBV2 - CASSNGQGLYSNQPQHF TGTGCCAGCAGTAACGGACAGGGCCTCTATAGCAATCAGCCCCAGCATTTT
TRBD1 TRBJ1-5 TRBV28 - CASSLSTGRSSQPQHF TGTGCCAGCAGTTTATCGACAGGGAGGAGTAGTCAGCCCCAGCATTTT
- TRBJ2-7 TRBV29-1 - CSAQTGSYEQYF TGCAGCGCCCAGACAGGCAGCTACGAGCAGTACTTC
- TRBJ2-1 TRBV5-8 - CASSLGQAPGNEQFF TGTGCCAGCAGCTTGGGCCAGGCCCCTGGCAATGAGCAGTTCTTC
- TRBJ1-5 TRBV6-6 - CASSYNGNQPQHF TGTGCCAGCAGTTATAACGGTAATCAGCCCCAGCATTTT
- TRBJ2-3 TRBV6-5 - CASSSVRDTQYF TGTGCCAGCAGTTCGGTGAGAGATACGCAGTATTTT
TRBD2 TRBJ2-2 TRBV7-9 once CASSLGLAGSGELFF TGTGCCAGCAGCCTGGGACTAGCGGGGAGCGGGGAGCTGTTTTTT
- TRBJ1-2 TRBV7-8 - CASSLGGEFYGYTF TGTGCCAGCAGCTTAGGGGGAGAATTCTATGGCTACACCTTC
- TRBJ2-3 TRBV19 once CASSIDQGSGDTQYF TGTGCCAGTAGTATAGATCAGGGGTCGGGAGATACGCAGTATTTT
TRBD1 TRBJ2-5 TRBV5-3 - CARSLTDRGEETQYF TGTGCCAGAAGCTTAACGGACAGGGGGGAAGAGACCCAGTACTTC
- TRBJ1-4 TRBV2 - CASSGQIPYNEKLFF TGTGCCAGCAGTGGCCAGATACCGTATAATGAAAAACTGTTTTTT
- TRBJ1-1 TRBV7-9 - CASSLPERGNTEAFF TGTGCCAGCAGCTTACCCGAGCGGGGGAACACTGAAGCTTTCTTT
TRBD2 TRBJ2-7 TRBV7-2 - CASSSQTSGGNEQYF TGTGCCAGCAGCTCACAGACTAGCGGGGGGAACGAGCAGTACTTC
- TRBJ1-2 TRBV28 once CASSERDDGYTF TGTGCCAGCAGCGAGCGCGACGATGGCTACACCTTC
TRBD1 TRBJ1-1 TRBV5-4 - CASSDDRASWNTEAFF TGTGCCAGCAGCGACGACAGGGCCTCTTGGAACACTGAAGCTTTCTTT
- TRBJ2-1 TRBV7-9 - CASSFQGTFF TGTGCCAGCAGTTTCCAGGGGACGTTCTTC
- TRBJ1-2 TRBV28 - CASSSLTDRGYYGYTF TGTGCCAGCAGTTCCCTAACCGACAGAGGTTACTATGGCTACACCTTC
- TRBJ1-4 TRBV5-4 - CASSTKAGSNEKLFF TGTGCCAGCAGCACCAAGGCCGGGTCCAATGAAAAACTGTTTTTT
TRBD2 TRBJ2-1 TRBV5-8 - CASSLRTSGNNEQFF TGTGCCAGCAGCTTAAGGACTAGCGGGAACAATGAGCAGTTCTTC
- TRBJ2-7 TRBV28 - CASSFRRGSEQYF TGTGCCAGCAGTTTTAGAAGGGGATCCGAGCAGTACTTC
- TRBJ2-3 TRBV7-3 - CASSKGGEGDTQYF TGTGCCAGCAGTAAAGGGGGGGAGGGAGATACGCAGTATTTT
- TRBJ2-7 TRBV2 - CAYQGGYEQYF TGTGCCTACCAGGGAGGCTACGAGCAGTACTTC
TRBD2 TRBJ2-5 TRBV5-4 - CASSLAPGTSGQETQYF TGTGCCAGCAGCTTGGCCCCGGGGACTAGCGGACAAGAGACCCAGTACTTC
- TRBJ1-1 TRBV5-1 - CASSPSLNTEAFF TGCGCCAGCAGCCCCAGTTTGAACACTGAAGCTTTCTTT
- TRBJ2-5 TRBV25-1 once CASSNLQGLGQETQYF TGTGCCAGCAGTAACCTACAGGGTTTGGGGCAGGAGACCCAGTACTTC
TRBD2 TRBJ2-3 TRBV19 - CASSIGLTGGSTDTQYF TGTGCCAGTAGTATAGGCCTGACGGGGGGAAGCACAGATACGCAGTATTTT
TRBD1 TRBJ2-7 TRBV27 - CASSPGQGQYF TGTGCCAGCAGTCCGGGACAGGGGCAGTACTTC
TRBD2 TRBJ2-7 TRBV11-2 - CASRGLAGGRRQYF TGTGCCAGCAGGGGACTAGCGGGGGGGCGGCGGCAGTACTTC
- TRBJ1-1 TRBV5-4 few CASSLDRDTEAFF TGTGCCAGCAGCTTGGACAGGGACACTGAAGCTTTCTTT
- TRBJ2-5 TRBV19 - CASSSGSDLETQYF TGTGCCAGTAGTTCGGGGAGCGACCTCGAGACCCAGTACTTC
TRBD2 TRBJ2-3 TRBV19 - CASSQRLAREDTQYF TGTGCCAGTAGCCAAAGACTAGCTCGGGAGGATACGCAGTATTTT
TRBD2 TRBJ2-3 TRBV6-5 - CASRLVAGDTDTQYF TGTGCCAGCCGCCTCGTAGCGGGGGACACAGATACGCAGTATTTT
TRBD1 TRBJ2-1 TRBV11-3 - CASSSGTGMGNEQFF TGTGCCAGCAGCTCCGGGACAGGGATGGGGAATGAGCAGTTCTTC
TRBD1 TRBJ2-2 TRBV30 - CAWSVLGQGRRTGELFF TGTGCCTGGAGTGTACTGGGACAGGGAAGGAGGACCGGGGAGCTGTTTTTT
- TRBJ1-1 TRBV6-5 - CASSYFGGPFTEAFF TGTGCCAGCAGTTACTTCGGGGGGCCGTTCACTGAAGCTTTCTTT
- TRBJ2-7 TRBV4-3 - CASSQERGYEQYF TGCGCCAGCAGCCAGGAAAGGGGCTACGAGCAGTACTTC
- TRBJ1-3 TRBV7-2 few CASSFPPGGNTIYF TGTGCCAGCAGCTTTCCTCCGGGGGGAAACACCATATATTTT
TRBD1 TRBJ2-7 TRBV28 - CASSPLDRDAYEQYF TGTGCCAGCAGCCCCCTGGACAGGGACGCCTACGAGCAGTACTTC
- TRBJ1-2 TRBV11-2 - CASSHGGRDFYGYTF TGTGCCAGCAGCCACGGAGGCAGGGACTTCTATGGCTACACCTTC
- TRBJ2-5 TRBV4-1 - CASSLSPSRNPETQYF TGCGCCAGCAGCCTAAGCCCCTCTAGGAACCCAGAGACCCAGTACTTC